These T cell receptor beta chains were read from a single sample in a study of CD8 T cells in ankylosing spondylitis. TCRdb reprocessed the 5' RACE reads with MiXCR, giving one entry per CDR3 protein. The sample includes 100,000 to 150,000 distinct CDR3 sequences, approximately 6.8% of them seen just once. Sequenced: blood, either unsorted or a sorted T cell fraction (not recorded which). Receptor source: a male donor with ankylosing spondylitis or in good health (not recorded which). CDR3s leave out the opening cysteine and the closing phenylalanine or tryptophan. The order of the fields is clone size, J gene, V gene, CDR3 protein. Size values are once, few and many counts, or a class for expanded clones, and some rows have none.

size: many; J: TRBJ1-2; V: TRBV2; CDR3: ASSGWDSYGYT
size: many; J: TRBJ2-1; V: TRBV7-6; CDR3: ASSFTLAPNEQF
size: many; J: TRBJ1-1; V: TRBV6-2/TRBV6-3; CDR3: ASRDPGQRTPEAF
size: many; J: TRBJ1-1; V: TRBV5-1; CDR3: ASSLEWGRRTEAF
size: many; J: TRBJ2-1; V: TRBV4-2; CDR3: ASSHSSGGANEQF
size: few; J: TRBJ2-2; V: TRBV30; CDR3: AWIPSNTGELF
size: many; J: TRBJ2-1; V: TRBV29-1; CDR3: SGIKTTGKYYNEQF
size: many; J: TRBJ2-3; V: TRBV5-1; CDR3: ASSSPLREVVDTQY
size: many; J: TRBJ2-7; V: TRBV7-9; CDR3: ASSPRDRVYEQY
size: many; J: TRBJ2-5; V: TRBV14; CDR3: ASSRRTSGSGETQY
size: many; J: TRBJ2-3; V: TRBV12-3/TRBV12-4; CDR3: ASSLLAASSRDRDTQY
size: many; J: TRBJ1-4; V: TRBV7-2; CDR3: ASSAGGWGNEKLF
size: many; J: TRBJ2-2; V: TRBV9; CDR3: ASSVATVPTGELF
size: many; J: TRBJ1-2; V: TRBV12-3/TRBV12-4; CDR3: ASSLTRGTNSGNYGYT
size: many; J: TRBJ2-1; V: TRBV20-1; CDR3: STERGVDEQF
size: many; J: TRBJ1-1; V: TRBV2; CDR3: ASVTWGRENTEAF
size: NA; J: TRBJ1-3; V: TRBV18; CDR3: ASSPYTGPSGNTIY
size: many; J: TRBJ1-2; V: TRBV4-3; CDR3: ASSPRQGSGYGYT
size: many; J: TRBJ2-7; V: TRBV4-1; CDR3: ASSQGGQSSYEQY
size: many; J: TRBJ2-5; V: TRBV20-1; CDR3: SASFRQGQETQY
size: many; J: TRBJ1-1; V: TRBV9; CDR3: ASSDRDPNTEAF
size: many; J: TRBJ2-4; V: TRBV5-1; CDR3: ASSLDGDRVRNIQY
size: few; J: TRBJ2-7; V: TRBV20-1; CDR3: SARDYGYEQY
size: few; J: TRBJ2-2; V: TRBV25-1; CDR3: ASSVPGGADLGGELF
size: many; J: TRBJ2-7; V: TRBV7-9; CDR3: ASSLAAVRDEQY
size: many; J: TRBJ1-1; V: TRBV10-3; CDR3: AISIQGEAEAF
size: many; J: TRBJ2-3; V: TRBV5-1; CDR3: ASSLGQVGVGDTQY
size: few; J: TRBJ1-2; V: TRBV12-3/TRBV12-4; CDR3: ASSFGEGYT
size: NA; J: TRBJ2-4; V: TRBV18; CDR3: ASSPPAKNIQY
size: many; J: TRBJ1-3; V: TRBV4-3; CDR3: ASSQVAGNTIY
size: many; J: TRBJ2-1; V: TRBV7-3; CDR3: ASSLTPRLAGGNNEQF
size: NA; J: TRBJ2-2; V: TRBV5-1; CDR3: ASNQGTANTGELF
size: many; J: TRBJ1-6; V: TRBV5-1; CDR3: ASSLGQTNSPLH
size: many; J: TRBJ2-3; V: TRBV11-2; CDR3: ASSSRVSADTQY
size: few; J: TRBJ1-5; V: TRBV7-8; CDR3: ASSEDRGNQPQH
size: many; J: TRBJ1-1; V: TRBV7-2; CDR3: ASSLYQGYTEAF
size: many; J: TRBJ1-6; V: TRBV20-1; CDR3: SATPPGTQNSPLH
size: many; J: TRBJ1-1; V: TRBV7-9; CDR3: ASSATGALNTEAF
size: many; J: TRBJ2-2; V: TRBV7-6; CDR3: ASRLGGGELF
size: many; J: TRBJ2-7; V: TRBV28; CDR3: ASTTGWAEQY
size: many; J: TRBJ2-7; V: TRBV20-1; CDR3: SANWLAGSYEQY
size: many; J: TRBJ2-5; V: TRBV19; CDR3: ASSSLPSTSGSLETQY
size: many; J: TRBJ2-7; V: TRBV12-3/TRBV12-4; CDR3: ASSLWGPYEQY
size: many; J: TRBJ2-1; V: TRBV6-4; CDR3: ASSYNSEEIPPNEQF
size: many; J: TRBJ2-1; V: TRBV7-2; CDR3: ASSLVSTGVYNEQF
size: many; J: TRBJ2-6; V: TRBV2; CDR3: ASRDTGYGEISGANVLT
size: many; J: TRBJ1-1; V: TRBV10-3; CDR3: AISELSTNTEAF
size: NA; J: TRBJ1-5; V: TRBV6-2/TRBV6-3; CDR3: SSSGRDMFFKPQH